Presented here are 17 T cell receptor beta chains from one specimen sequenced in a study of T cell responses to AZD1222 COVID-19 vaccine. Using immunoSEQ multiplex PCR, the repertoire was profiled, and TCRdb retains in-frame clones only, with some absent. There are 150,000 or so clones in the sample; less than 90% occur only once, and 1.5% to 2% lies in the top ten. The sample consisted of peripheral blood, taken on day 0 of AZD1222 vaccination. Receptor source: an adult in good health.

The chain couples TRBV29-1 to TRBJ2-3, with D uncertain. Germline V gene data show CDR1 as SQVTM and CDR2 as ANQGSEA. Trimming cost V 4 bases and J 0 bases, with 5 bases left between them. This CDR3 has 12 amino acids. The CDR3 nucleotides are TGCAGCGTTGCGGTGAGCACAGATACGCAGTATTTT. Residues: CSVAVSTDTQYF.

This clone appeared a few times. The chain couples TRBV28 to TRBJ1-3; 7 bases line up with TRBD1. Germline loops: CDR1 MDHEN, CDR2 SYDVKM. V trimming: 8 bases; J trimming: 0 bases; junction bases outside the gene matches: 10. This CDR3 is 16 amino acids long. The CDR3 reads CASRDSRIFSGNTIYF. CDR3 DNA sequence: TGTGCCAGCCGGGACAGCCGAATTTTCTCTGGAAACACCATATATTTT.

The chain carries TRBV29-1 and TRBJ2-3; TRBD1 matches at 7 bases. This CDR3 region has 15 residues. Germline lookup yields CDR1 SQVTM and CDR2 ANQGSEA. Trimming cost V 5 bases and J 1 base; bases outside gene matches: 9. CDR3 loop: CSVQDRQGGTDTQYF. The CDR3 DNA reads TGCAGCGTTCAGGACAGGCAAGGCGGCACAGATACGCAGTATTTT.

J is TRBJ2-3 and V is TRBV19, with D perhaps TRBD1 (5 bases). Between the trimmed V and J ends, which lost 3 bases and 4 bases, there was a span of 11 bases. Germline V gives CDR1 LNHDA, CDR2 SQIVND (reference sequence). The length of the CDR3 is 14 residues. The CDR3: CASSIDDRPDTQYF. The CDR3 DNA follows: TGTGCCAGTAGTATCGACGACAGACCAGATACGCAGTATTTT. Full variable domain (remainder filled in from reference TRBV19 and TRBJ2-3): DGGITQSPKYLFRKEGQNVTLSCEQNLNHDAMYWYRQDPGQGLRLIYYSQIVNDFQKGDIAEGYSVSREKKESFPLTVTSAQKNPTAFYLCASSIDDRPDTQYFGPGTRLTVL.

This chain uses TRBV3-1 (or the pseudogene TRBV3-2) with TRBJ1-2; 7 bases match TRBD1. The germline V gene has CDR1 LGHDT and CDR2 YNNKEL (reference sequence). This CDR3 comprises 14 residues. V lost 7 bases, J lost 4 bases, and 9 bases stayed unmatched. This CDR3 is CASTRRGGSYGYTF. The CDR3 DNA sequence: TGTGCCAGCACGCGCAGGGGGGGAAGCTATGGCTACACCTTC.

V and J are TRBV7-8 and TRBJ2-2; TRBD1 agrees at 8 bases. The V gene end was trimmed by 4 bases and the J gene end by 2 bases; junction bases not matched to a gene: 0. From germline, CDR1 is SGHVS and CDR2 FQNEAQ. The CDR3 is 14 amino acids. CDR3: CASSSGGNTGELFF. The CDR3 region has the DNA TGTGCCAGCAGCTCAGGGGGCAACACCGGGGAGCTGTTTTTT.

This chain joins TRBV5-1 and TRBJ2-1; TRBD2 matches 10 bases. The CDR3 totals 17 residues. V lost 4 bases and J lost 5; bases outside the gene matches: 12. Germline lookup yields CDR1 SGHRS and CDR2 YFSETQ. Here the CDR3 DNA reads TGCGCCAGCAGCCGAGAACCCGGGACTAGCGTCGACAATGAGCAGTTCTTC. It translates to CASSREPGTSVDNEQFF.

This clone was found once. The genes are TRBV19 and TRBJ1-5; D gene uncertain. The CDR3 is made up of 15 amino acids. Germline V gene lookup returns CDR1 LNHDA and CDR2 SQIVND (reference sequence). Deletions cut 5 bases from V and 5 bases from J, with 16 bases between. CDR3 region: CASSVQVLVDQPQHF. In DNA, the CDR3 is TGTGCCAGTAGTGTTCAGGTCCTTGTTGATCAGCCCCAGCATTTT.

V is TRBV5-1 and J is TRBJ1-3; no definite D call. Trimming took off 0 bases at V and 0 bases at J, with 10 bases between the two ends. This CDR3 has 16 amino acids. Germline CDR1 SGHRS, CDR2 YFSETQ. The DNA for the CDR3 is TGCGCCAGCAGCTTGGGTCGCGCTATCTCTGGAAACACCATATATTTT. Amino acid sequence: CASSLGRAISGNTIYF. Supplemented by reference TRBV5-1 and TRBJ1-3, the full variable domain reads KAGVTQTPRYLIKTRGQQVTLSCSPISGHRSVSWYQQTPGQGLQFLFEYFSETQRNKGNFPGRFSGRQFSNSRSEMNVSTLELGDSALYLCASSLGRAISGNTIYFGEGSWLTVV.

The gene calls are TRBV6-5 and TRBJ1-2; maybe TRBD1 (5 bases). Between the trimmed V and J ends, which lost 6 bases and 8 bases, there was a span of 10 bases. The germline V gene has CDR1 MNHEY and CDR2 SVGAGI. The CDR3 has 11 residues. In DNA, the CDR3 is TGTGCCAGCAGCCAGGGTCGGGGCTACACCTTC. It encodes CASSQGRGYTF.

This clone occurred a few times. This chain joins TRBV28 and TRBJ1-5; D is possibly TRBD1 (5 bases). Germline CDR1 MDHEN, CDR2 SYDVKM. The CDR3 totals 16 residues. V lost 5 bases to trimming and J lost 0 bases, with 14 bases between them. In nucleotides, the CDR3 is TGTGCCAGCAGTCGACCGACAGTCTATAGCAATCAGCCCCAGCATTTT. Its protein is CASSRPTVYSNQPQHF.

The chain links TRBV3-1 (or the pseudogene TRBV3-2) to TRBJ1-5; TRBD1 aligns across 7 bases. This CDR3 is 15 amino acids long. Germline V CDR1 and CDR2: LGHDT, YNNKEL (reference sequence). With V trimmed by 1 base and J by 7 bases, 7 bases remained unmatched. The CDR3 DNA reads as TGTGCCAGCAGCCAAGGGAGAGGGGGCAGCCAGCCCCAGCATTTT. This gives the protein CASSQGRGGSQPQHF.

The chain is built from TRBV6-5 and TRBJ1-2; D is undetermined. Trimming left V 2 bases short and J 2 bases short, with 6 bases between. Germline CDR1 and CDR2: MNHEY and SVGAGI. The CDR3 totals 13 residues. Here the CDR3 DNA reads TGTGCCAGCAGTTACCGTACAAACTATGGCTACACCTTC. Protein sequence: CASSYRTNYGYTF.

This chain uses TRBV30 with TRBJ2-5; 8 bases line up with TRBD1. This CDR3 is 15 amino acids long. Germline V gives CDR1 GTSNPN, CDR2 SVGIG (reference sequence). V gave up 0 bases and J gave up 2 bases; unmatched junction bases: 5. The DNA for the CDR3 is TGTGCCTGGAGTGTACAGGGGGGAATACAAGAGACCCAGTACTTC. The encoded protein is CAWSVQGGIQETQYF. The entire variable domain, with the rest obtained from reference TRBV30 and TRBJ2-5, is as follows: SQTIHQWPATLVQPVGSPLSLECTVEGTSNPNLYWYRQAAGRGLQLLFYSVGIGQISSEVPQNLSASRPQDRQFILSSKKLLLSDSGFYLCAWSVQGGIQETQYFGPGTRLLVL.

This chain connects TRBV3-1 (or the pseudogene TRBV3-2) to TRBJ2-1; D is possibly TRBD1 (5 bases). Germline V lookup: CDR1 LGHDT, CDR2 YNNKEL (reference sequence). There are 14 residues in the CDR3. The V end lost 3 bases, the J end lost 7 bases, and 13 bases lay between the germline ends. The CDR3 region has the DNA TGTGCCAGCAGCCACTGGACAAGTAGAAATGAGCAGTTCTTC. Amino acids: CASSHWTSRNEQFF.

This sequence joins TRBV19 and TRBJ1-3, with D perhaps matching TRBD1 (5 bases). The germline V and J ends were trimmed by 7 bases and 0 bases, with 16 bases remaining between them. The CDR3 has 16 residues. Per germline, CDR1 LNHDA and CDR2 SQIVND (reference sequence). The chain's CDR3 is CASIRLGGASGNTIYF. As DNA, the CDR3 is TGTGCCAGTATCCGTCTCGGAGGGGCCTCTGGAAACACCATATATTTT.

The chain combines TRBV6-4 with TRBJ2-7, with 8 bases that match TRBD1. CDR3 length equals 14 residues. The V gene's germline CDR1 is MRHNA and CDR2 SNTAGT. The trim removed 5 bases at V and 0 bases at J, leaving 3 bases unmatched. CDR3 DNA sequence: TGTGCCAGCAGTCCGGACAGGGCCTCCTACGAGCAGTACTTC. Its translation: CASSPDRASYEQYF.